The clone carrying this TCR beta chain was found many times. Its specificity is not known. These data belong to a study of human T cells and chemical hapten exposure. Study information: Yields of TCR per sample differed, chiefly owing to small differences in pooled library volume.

V lost 8 bases and J lost 2, with 14 bases in between. This CDR3 is built from 14 residues. CDR1 is MDHEN, CDR2 SYDVKM, per germline. The sample's time point: healthy volunteer bleed at 6 weeks. The authors extracted total RNA from unfractionated whole blood. Within the library, unique molecular identifiers were attached to each individual cDNA molecule. How the authors handled the data: Counting gave a median of around 100,000 TCRs per sample, with values ranging from about 23,224 to 700,000. TCRdb redid the calling of the RACE reads with MiXCR, one entry per CDR3 protein. The authors' filters were not applied to this entry. The sample holds 35,000 to 55,000 distinct CDR3 sequences, 3% to 4.5% seen once. The study's findings and limits: Those TCRs sitting above 1 in 1000 frequency stayed the same with DPC sensitization.

Material: whole blood. The chain recombines TRBV28 with TRBJ2-3, with D possibly matching TRBD1 (5 bases). The source is a human donor in good health. Some clones in this sample may be carry-over from other donors' samples. CDR3 in amino acids: CASFGAGHTDTQYF. CDR3 sequence (DNA): TGTGCCAGCTTTGGGGCAGGGCACACAGATACGCAGTATTTT. Full variable domain (remainder filled in from reference TRBV28 and TRBJ2-3): DVKVTQSSRYLVKRTGEKVFLECVQDMDHENMFWYRQDPGLGLRLIYFSYDVKMKEKGDIPEGYSVSREKKERFSLILESASTNQTSMYLCASFGAGHTDTQYFGPGTRLTVL.